The 27 T cell receptor beta chains below were found in one sample sequenced in a study of blood T cell repertoires in COVID-19. Some clones are missing from TCRdb's copy, which holds only in-frame ones; the method was immunoSEQ multiplex PCR. The sample includes under 130,000 clones, about four fifths of them seen just once. Sequencing input: peripheral blood. The receptors originated from a woman in her 70s with acute or convalescent COVID-19.

This sequence joins TRBV5-6 and TRBJ2-3; 10 nucleotides match TRBD2. Germline V lookup: CDR1 SGHDT, CDR2 YYEEEE. The ends lost 1 base at V and 2 bases at J; junction bases unmatched: 13. This CDR3 has 19 residues. The CDR3 DNA reads TGTGCCAGCAGCTTGTCCCTAGCGGGAGTCAGTGACGCCACAGATACGCAGTATTTT. Its protein is CASSLSLAGVSDATDTQYF.

The chain carries TRBV6-5 and TRBJ2-1, with a tentative D call TRBD2 (7 bases). The V and J ends lost 2 bases and 7 bases respectively, with 15 bases between them. The CDR3 is 15 residues long. Germline V gene lookup returns CDR1 MNHEY and CDR2 SVGAGI. Here the CDR3 reads CASSYRGAVGNEQFF. The CDR3 nucleotides read TGTGCCAGCAGTTACCGGGGGGCAGTTGGGAATGAGCAGTTCTTC.

The rearrangement joins TRBV30 to TRBJ1-2; a weak D match, TRBD1 (6 bases). The germline V and J ends were trimmed by 5 bases and 1 base, with 8 bases remaining between them. CDR3 length equals 12 residues. Germline V lookup: CDR1 GTSNPN, CDR2 SVGIG (reference sequence). The CDR3 loop is CAWGQINYGYTF. The DNA for the CDR3 is TGTGCCTGGGGACAGATTAACTATGGCTACACCTTC.

This clone was seen only once. V is TRBV27 and J is TRBJ2-2; D remains unclear. CDR3 size: 12 residues. With 2 bases removed from V and 6 bases from J, the gap between germline ends came to 4 bases. CDR1 is MNHEY and CDR2 is SMNVEV in the germline V gene (reference sequence). As DNA, the CDR3 is TGTGCCAGCAGTTTAAGCCCCGGGGAGCTGTTTTTT. It is translated as CASSLSPGELFF.

The chain joins TRBV7-2 to TRBJ2-7; 8 nucleotides line up with TRBD1. Unmatched junction bases numbered 7, after V lost 1 base and J lost 5 bases. This CDR3 is built from 15 residues. CDR1 is SGHTA and CDR2 is FQGNSA in the germline V gene. CDR3 in DNA: TGTGCCAGCAGCTTAGGCAGGGGGCGCTTGGACGAGCAGTACTTC. It codes for CASSLGRGRLDEQYF.

This chain connects TRBV19 to TRBJ2-7, with 9 bases fitting TRBD1. The CDR3 loop spans 16 amino acids. Germline V gene lookup returns CDR1 LNHDA and CDR2 SQIVND (reference sequence). J was trimmed by 0 bases and V by 9 bases; bases with no gene match: 12. The CDR3 loop reads CARPGTGPYPSYEQYF. CDR3 coding DNA: TGTGCCAGACCCGGGACAGGGCCCTACCCCTCCTACGAGCAGTACTTC.

The chain has TRBV23-1 and TRBJ2-7; TRBD2 matches at 9 bases. TRBV23-1 is flagged as an ORF with uncertain function. CDR3 length: 15 amino acids. V lost 3 bases, J lost 2 bases, and 5 bases stayed unmatched. Written as DNA, the CDR3 is TGCGCCAGCAGTCAGGTAGCGGGAGAGCCCTACGAGCAGTACTTC. Its translation: CASSQVAGEPYEQYF.

A remark on this clone: One end of the junction does not line up with germline, which may come from a read error. This chain connects TRBV3-1 (or the pseudogene TRBV3-2) to TRBJ2-3; 8 positions agree with TRBD1. The CDR3 has 14 amino acids. From germline, CDR1 is LGHDT and CDR2 YNNKEL (reference sequence). CDR3 sequence reads: CASSQDSGTGTQYF. The DNA for the CDR3 is TGTGCCAGCAGCCAAGACTCGGGGACAGGTACGCAGTATTTT.

The rearrangement links TRBV6-5 to TRBJ1-2; the match to TRBD1 covers 11 bases. The germline gives CDR1 MNHEY, CDR2 SVGAGI. The V segment lost 7 bases and the J segment 6 bases; nucleotides outside the gene matches: 7. The CDR3 sequence is 14 residues long. The CDR3 sequence: CASMPGQGGHGYTF. CDR3 bases: TGTGCCAGCATGCCGGGACAGGGGGGACATGGCTACACCTTC.

The genes are TRBV6-2 or TRBV6-3 and TRBJ2-6; 9 nucleotides match TRBD1. CDR1 and CDR2 (germline): MNHEY, SVGEGT. The CDR3 runs to 19 residues. J lost 0 bases, V lost 2 bases, and 8 bases had no gene match. The CDR3 loop reads CASSYETGTGLSGANVLTF. In DNA form, the CDR3 reads TGTGCCAGCAGTTACGAAACCGGGACAGGGCTCTCTGGGGCCAACGTCCTGACTTTC.

The rearrangement joins TRBV5-1 to TRBJ2-4, with D tentatively TRBD1 (6 bases). Germline values: CDR1 SGHRS, CDR2 YFSETQ. V shed 5 bases and J shed 8 bases, with 8 bases lying between them. The CDR3 loop spans 11 amino acids. CDR3: CASREGDIQYF. The CDR3 DNA follows: TGCGCCAGCAGAGAGGGGGACATTCAGTACTTC.

J is TRBJ2-7 and V is TRBV6-1; D gene unclear. V was clipped by 0 bases and J by 1 base, with 4 bases between them. Germline V CDR1 and CDR2: MNHNS, SASEGT. This CDR3 has 13 amino acids. The CDR3 DNA sequence: TGTGCCAGCAGTGAAGCCATTTCCTACGAGCAGTACTTC. Amino acid sequence: CASSEAISYEQYF.

This chain uses TRBV27 with TRBJ1-1; D uncertain. Germline lookup yields CDR1 MNHEY and CDR2 SMNVEV (reference sequence). V shed 4 bases and J shed 3 bases, with 15 bases lying between them. The CDR3 has 15 amino acids. The DNA of the CDR3 is TGTGCCAGCAGTTCACAGCTCAGTCGTTACACTGAAGCTTTCTTT. This gives the protein CASSSQLSRYTEAFF.

This clone was recorded once. This rearrangement joins TRBV27 to TRBJ2-3; 7 positions agree with TRBD2. The CDR3 length is 14 residues. Germline-derived CDR1 and CDR2 are MNHEY and SMNVEV (reference sequence). The ends lost 2 bases at V and 1 base at J; junction bases unmatched: 0. This CDR3 reads CASSLSGGTDTQYF. The DNA for the CDR3 is TGTGCCAGCAGTTTAAGCGGGGGCACAGATACGCAGTATTTT.

The chain joins TRBV16 to TRBJ2-2, with D tentatively TRBD1 (5 bases). Germline V CDR1 and CDR2: KGHSY, FQNENV. V was cut by 3 bases and J by 0 bases, with 8 bases left in between. This CDR3 is built from 15 residues. CDR3 nucleotides: TGTGCCAGCAGCCAGCCGACAGCGAACACCGGGGAGCTGTTTTTT. Its translation is CASSQPTANTGELFF.

The chain joins TRBV5-1 to TRBJ1-2; D may be TRBD1 (6 bases). The CDR3 covers 14 residues. CDR1 is SGHRS and CDR2 is YFSETQ in the germline V gene. V lost 0 bases and J 8 bases, leaving 14 bases between the germline ends. The CDR3 is CASSLDTGPGGYTF. In nucleotides, the CDR3 is TGCGCCAGCAGCTTGGATACAGGGCCAGGGGGCTACACCTTC.

The chain recombines TRBV5-4 with TRBJ2-1, with TRBD2 matching over 9 bases. CDR1 is SGHNT and CDR2 is YYREEE in the germline V gene (reference sequence). The V gene end was trimmed by 1 base and the J gene end by 4 bases; junction bases not matched to a gene: 3. The CDR3 covers 15 residues. Here the CDR3 DNA reads TGTGCCAGCAGCTTGCGACTAGCGGATTACAATGAGCAGTTCTTC. Protein sequence: CASSLRLADYNEQFF.

The chain is built from TRBV5-6 and TRBJ2-2; 9 bases match TRBD1. The J segment lost 1 base and the V segment lost 4 bases, leaving 5 bases of the junction unmatched. Per germline, CDR1 SGHDT and CDR2 YYEEEE. The CDR3 spans 16 residues. The CDR3 sequence: CASSPGTGRNTGELFF. CDR3 bases: TGTGCCAGCAGCCCCGGGACAGGGAGGAACACCGGGGAGCTGTTTTTT. Using reference TRBV5-6 and TRBJ2-2 for the parts outside the CDR3, the full variable domain is DAGVTQSPTHLIKTRGQQVTLRCSPKSGHDTVSWYQQALGQGPQFIFQYYEEEERQRGNFPDRFSGHQFPNYSSELNVNALLLGDSALYLCASSPGTGRNTGELFFGEGSRLTVL.

The rearrangement joins TRBV5-4 to TRBJ2-1; tentative D call: TRBD1 (5 bases). This CDR3 is built from 17 residues. V was clipped by 1 base and J by 6 bases, with 20 bases between them. CDR1 and CDR2 from the germline V gene are SGHNT and YYREEE (reference sequence). CDR3 DNA: TGTGCCAGCAGCTTGTTCCTTGAAGGTTGGGGCCTCAATGAGCAGTTCTTC. Amino acid sequence: CASSLFLEGWGLNEQFF.

The CDR3 loop is CASSGTRSGELFF. In DNA, the CDR3 is TGTGCCAGCAGCGGTACTAGATCCGGGGAGCTGTTTTTT. The chain carries TRBV12-3 or TRBV12-4 and TRBJ2-2; possible D gene TRBD2, 5 bases. The CDR3 has 13 residues. Trimming took 6 bases from V and 6 from J, leaving 11 bases between them.

CDR3 nucleotide sequence: TGTGCCAGTAGTATAGCTTGGGACAGGGGGGACAATGAGCAGTTCTTC. This encodes CASSIAWDRGDNEQFF. The chain uses TRBV19 and TRBJ2-1, with 11 positions matching TRBD1. The germline V gene has CDR1 LNHDA and CDR2 SQIVND (reference sequence). V lost 1 base and J lost 5; bases outside the gene matches: 4. The CDR3 is 16 residues long.

The chain recombines TRBV11-2 with TRBJ1-3; 7 bases are shared with TRBD1. V trimming: 1 base; J trimming: 0 bases; junction bases outside the gene matches: 3. Per germline, CDR1 SGHAT and CDR2 FQNNGV. The CDR3 is 16 amino acids. CDR3 in amino acids: CASSLGQGGSGNTIYF. For the CDR3, the DNA is TGTGCCAGCAGCTTAGGACAGGGAGGCTCTGGAAACACCATATATTTT. Based on the CDR3 plus reference TRBV11-2 and TRBJ1-3, the full variable domain is EAGVAQSPRYKIIEKRQSVAFWCNPISGHATLYWYQQILGQGPKLLIQFQNNGVVDDSQLPKDRFSAERLKGVDSTLKIQPAKLEDSAVYLCASSLGQGGSGNTIYFGEGSWLTVV.

Concerning this clone: One junction end does not reproduce the germline sequence, and a read error may be involved. The V call is TRBV7-8, the J call TRBJ2-1; TRBD2 aligns across 8 bases. Germline V lookup: CDR1 SGHVS, CDR2 FQNEAQ. This CDR3 region has 16 residues. The CDR3 sequence is CASSLEGTSGLKELFF. The CDR3 DNA reads TGTGCCAGCAGCTTAGAGGGTACTAGCGGCCTTAAGGAGCTGTTCTTC.

The genes are TRBV6-5 and TRBJ2-5, with TRBD1 matching 10 bases. This CDR3 spans 14 amino acids. The germline CDR1 and CDR2 sequences are MNHEY and SVGAGI. The V and J ends lost 6 bases and 5 bases, in that order; junction bases with no gene match: 6. The CDR3: CASRPTGGWETQYF. In DNA, the CDR3 is TGTGCCAGCAGACCGACAGGGGGCTGGGAGACCCAGTACTTC.

The chain couples TRBV10-3 to TRBJ2-7; TRBD1 might be the D (6 bases). Trimming took off 10 bases at V and 4 bases at J, with 11 bases between the two ends. Germline CDR1 and CDR2: ENHRY and SYGVKD. The CDR3 has 11 amino acids. CDR3 in amino acids: CATRQEYEQYF. The CDR3 DNA reads as TGTGCCACCCGACAGGAATACGAGCAGTACTTC.

J is TRBJ2-3 and V is TRBV4-3; no clear D. The CDR3 has 14 residues. V was trimmed by 4 bases and J by 1 base, leaving 9 bases between them. Germline V gene sequence: CDR1 LGHNA, CDR2 YSLEER. The DNA of the CDR3 is TGCGCCAGCAGCCGCGTACTTGGCACAGATACGCAGTATTTT. Translation gives CASSRVLGTDTQYF.

This chain joins TRBV18 and TRBJ1-5; 7 bases are shared with TRBD1. Germline V CDR1 and CDR2: KGHSH, LQKENI. V shed 5 bases, J shed 4 bases, and the junction held 5 bases outside the gene matches. The CDR3 has 14 amino acids. The CDR3 here is CASSRGTENQPQHF. The CDR3 nucleotides read TGTGCCAGCTCAAGGGGGACAGAGAATCAGCCCCAGCATTTT. Supplemented by reference TRBV18 and TRBJ1-5, the full variable domain reads NAGVMQNPRHLVRRRGQEARLRCSPMKGHSHVYWYRQLPEEGLKFMVYLQKENIIDESGMPKERFSAEFPKEGPSILRIQQVVRGDSAAYFCASSRGTENQPQHFGDGTRLSIL.